This TCR beta chain originates from a study of blood T cell repertoires in COVID-19. Whole-study context: Acute-phase and convalescent COVID-19 samples originated in the United States, Italy and Spain.

During active infection, Seattle patients enrolled and were then monitored through disease. Germline CDR1 reads SEHNR; CDR2 reads FQNEAQ (reference sequence). V shed 5 bases and J shed 6 bases, with 13 bases lying between them. This CDR3 has 13 residues. Authors' methods: From reference gene primer amplification, estimates of nucleated cell counts were derived. Repertoires were generated with immunoSEQ multiplex PCR, while TCRdb's copy carries only in-frame clones and drops some. The DNA was the basis for D and trimming; V, J and clone size are from that table. Among tens of thousands of clones listed, around 90% were seen once.

The sequence derives from a man aged 60 to 75 with COVID-19, enrolled during active disease. The gene calls are TRBV7-9 and TRBJ1-1; D is possibly TRBD1 (5 bases). Sequencing was done on a sample of peripheral blood. CDR3 bases: TGTGCCAGCAGCCGCGACCAGGGTTCTGAAGCTTTCTTT. Amino acid sequence: CASSRDQGSEAFF.